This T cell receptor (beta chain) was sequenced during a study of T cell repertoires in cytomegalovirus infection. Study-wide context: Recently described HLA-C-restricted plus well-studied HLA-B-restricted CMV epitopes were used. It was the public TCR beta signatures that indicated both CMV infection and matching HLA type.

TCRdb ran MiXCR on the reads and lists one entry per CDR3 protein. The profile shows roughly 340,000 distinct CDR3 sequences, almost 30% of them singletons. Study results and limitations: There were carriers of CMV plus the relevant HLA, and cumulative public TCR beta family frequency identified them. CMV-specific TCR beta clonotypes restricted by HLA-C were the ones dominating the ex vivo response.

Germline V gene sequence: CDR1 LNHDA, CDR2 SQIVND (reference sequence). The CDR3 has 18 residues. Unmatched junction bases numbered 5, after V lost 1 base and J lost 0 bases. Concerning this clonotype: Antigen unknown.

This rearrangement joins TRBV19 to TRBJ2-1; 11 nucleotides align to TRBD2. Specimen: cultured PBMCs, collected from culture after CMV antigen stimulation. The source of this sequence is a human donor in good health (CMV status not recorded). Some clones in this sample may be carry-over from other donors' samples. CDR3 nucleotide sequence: TGTGCCAGTAGTATAGGCCTAGCGGGGGGAAACTCCTACAATGAGCAGTTCTTC. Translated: CASSIGLAGGNSYNEQFF.